This T cell receptor beta chain was observed in a study of blood T cell repertoires in COVID-19. About the research overall: COVID-19 samples from acute and convalescent phases originated in the United States, Italy and Spain. Sources were T cells, B-cell-depleted T cells, or PBMCs; the material itself was cDNA or gDNA.

The CDR3 length is 11 residues. Looked up from germline, CDR1 is DFQATT and CDR2 is SNEGSKA (reference sequence). The V end was cut by 6 bases, the J end by 4 bases, with 7 bases between. In the original workflow: Amplification from reference gene primers served as the basis for estimated nucleated cell counts. This table comes from immunoSEQ multiplex PCR, and its TCRdb copy is limited to in-frame clones, with some not included. The DNA gave D and trimming, while V, J and clone size come from that table. The sample holds around 140,000 clones, around 86% seen once. This clone was counted only a few times.

Sequenced material: peripheral blood. The source of this sequence is a man between 45 and 60 years old with active COVID-19. The chain links TRBV20-1 to TRBJ1-3, with unresolved D. Written as DNA, the CDR3 is TGCAGTGCCGAGTTCGGAAACACCATATATTTT. Protein: CSAEFGNTIYF.